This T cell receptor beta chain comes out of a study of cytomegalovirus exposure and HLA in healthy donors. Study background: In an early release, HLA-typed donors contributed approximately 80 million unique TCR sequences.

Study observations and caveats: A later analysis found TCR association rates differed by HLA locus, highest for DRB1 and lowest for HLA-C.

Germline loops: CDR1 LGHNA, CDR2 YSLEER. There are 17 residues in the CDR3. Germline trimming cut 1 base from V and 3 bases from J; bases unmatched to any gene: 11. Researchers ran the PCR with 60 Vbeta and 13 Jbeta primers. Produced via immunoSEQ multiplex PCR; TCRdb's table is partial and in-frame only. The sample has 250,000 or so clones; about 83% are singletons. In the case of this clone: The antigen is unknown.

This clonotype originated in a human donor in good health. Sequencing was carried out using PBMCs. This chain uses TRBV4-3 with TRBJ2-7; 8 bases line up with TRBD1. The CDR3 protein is CASSQAGLTGVLYEQYF. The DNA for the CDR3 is TGCGCCAGCAGCCAAGCGGGATTGACAGGGGTCCTCTACGAGCAGTACTTC.